This T cell receptor beta chain is drawn from a study of CD8 T cells in ankylosing spondylitis. Overall study findings and caveats: There was reportedly significant enrichment of clones that were disease-linked in matched ankylosing spondylitis synovial fluid. Ankylosing spondylitis blood appeared to be characterized by a TCR beta motif of eight or nine highly homologous variants. Certain motif variants had earlier been reported in reactive arthritis synovial fluid and blood.

Quantitative 5'-RACE with molecular barcodes generated TCR beta libraries. TCRdb used MiXCR to reprocess the 5' RACE reads, holding one entry per CDR3 protein. Among 350,000 to 450,000 distinct CDR3 sequences listed, approximately 20% were seen once. In germline, CDR1 is SQVTM, CDR2 ANQGSEA. The CDR3 is 12 residues long. V was shortened by 0 bases and J by 9 bases, with 9 bases between the two germline ends. This clonotype showed up just a few times. The antigen remains unidentified. This sequence joins TRBV29-1 and TRBJ2-1; D perhaps matches TRBD2 (5 bases). The specimen sequenced was blood, either unsorted or a sorted T cell fraction (not recorded which). This TCR was recovered from a male donor with ankylosing spondylitis or in good health (not recorded which). The DNA of the CDR3 is TGCAGCGTTGAAGATACGGGGATTGAGCAGTTCTTC. Translation gives CSVEDTGIEQFF.